The 7 T cell receptor beta chains reported below all come from one sample, sequenced in a study of brain T cells in children with intractable seizures. Produced via immunoSEQ multiplex PCR; TCRdb's table is partial and in-frame only. The sample lists some 62,000 clones, 95% to 97% seen once, with more than 0.35% in the top ten. This material consisted of peripheral blood, taken at surgery. The receptors derive from a boy in the first two years of life with focal cortical dysplasia and intractable seizures.

The chain carries TRBV9 and TRBJ2-7, with D unresolved. This CDR3 has 11 residues. Germline V CDR1 and CDR2: SGDLS, YYNGEE. Deletions cut 4 bases from V and 4 bases from J, with 6 bases between. CDR3 DNA: TGTGCCAGCAGCTCCGGTTACGAGCAGTACTTC. Residues: CASSSGYEQYF. The full variable domain, its missing parts supplied by reference TRBV9 and TRBJ2-7, is DSGVTQTPKHLITATGQRVTLRCSPRSGDLSVYWYQQSLDQGLQFLIQYYNGEERAKGNILERFSAQQFPDLHSELNLSSLELGDSALYFCASSSGYEQYFGPGTRLTVT.

V gene TRBV6-2 or TRBV6-3 combines with J gene TRBJ1-2, with TRBD1 matching over 8 bases. The CDR3 is 12 residues long. V trimming: 5 bases; J trimming: 7 bases; junction bases outside the gene matches: 3. Per the germline V gene, CDR1 is MNHEY and CDR2 is SVGEGT. Written as DNA, the CDR3 is TGTGCCAGCAGTCCCAGGGGGCTTGGCTACACCTTC. Residues: CASSPRGLGYTF.

V usage is TRBV7-2 and J usage is TRBJ2-5; D is ambiguous. The length of the CDR3 is 15 residues. Germline assignment: CDR1 SGHTA and CDR2 FQGNSA. The V end lost 5 bases, the J end lost 4 bases, and 17 bases lay between the germline ends. In nucleotides, the CDR3 is TGTGCCAGCAGCCTAGTAGTGGGGAAGGGAGAGACCCAGTACTTC. Translation: CASSLVVGKGETQYF.

The gene calls are TRBV18 and TRBJ1-4, with D tentatively TRBD1 (5 bases). Germline values: CDR1 KGHSH, CDR2 LQKENI. With 2 bases removed from V and 6 bases from J, the gap between germline ends came to 13 bases. The CDR3 extends over 15 amino acids. In DNA form, the CDR3 reads TGTGCCAGCTCACCAGTGGGGCTAACGGATGAAAAACTGTTTTTT. Translation: CASSPVGLTDEKLFF. The entire variable domain, with the rest obtained from reference TRBV18 and TRBJ1-4, is as follows: NAGVMQNPRHLVRRRGQEARLRCSPMKGHSHVYWYRQLPEEGLKFMVYLQKENIIDESGMPKERFSAEFPKEGPSILRIQQVVRGDSAAYFCASSPVGLTDEKLFFGSGTQLSVL.

The gene calls are TRBV2 and TRBJ1-5; the D is unclear. This CDR3 has 16 residues. V shed 4 bases and J shed 3 bases, with 16 bases lying between them. Germline V lookup: CDR1 SNHLY, CDR2 FYNNEI. The chain's CDR3 is CASSAWEPRFNQPQHF. The CDR3 coding sequence is TGTGCCAGCAGTGCGTGGGAACCCCGTTTCAATCAGCCCCAGCATTTT.

The chain joins TRBV29-1 to TRBJ1-1; D unresolved. The V gene lost 4 bases and the J gene lost 4 bases, with 4 bases spanning the gap. The CDR3 sequence is 10 residues long. Germline loops: CDR1 SQVTM, CDR2 ANQGSEA. DNA for the CDR3: TGCAGCGTTGGAGGCACTGAAGCTTTCTTT. Its protein product is CSVGGTEAFF.

The V call is TRBV6-4, the J call TRBJ2-1, with TRBD2 matching 9 bases. Looked up from germline, CDR1 is MRHNA and CDR2 is SNTAGT. CDR3 size: 13 residues. The V gene end was trimmed by 3 bases and the J gene end by 8 bases; junction bases not matched to a gene: 2. This CDR3 is CASSETSGYEQFF. The DNA for the CDR3 is TGTGCCAGCAGTGAAACTAGCGGGTATGAGCAGTTCTTC.